This note documents a single TCR beta chain sequence. Antigen unknown. These data belong to a study of shared clonotypes between healthy human individuals. Study summary: Researchers assigned three CD4 naive, three CD4 memory, two CD8 naive and one CD8 memory plate to each donor. Study findings and constraints: Non-shared clonotypes showed lower generation probabilities than clonotypes common to all four donors. Shared clonotypes: roughly 5% naive CD4, roughly 3.8% naive CD8, 2.3% memory CD4, 0.4% memory CD8.

This CDR3 is built from 14 residues. Germline CDR1 reads MNHEY; CDR2 reads SMNVEV (reference sequence). V lost 6 bases, J lost 4 bases, and 15 bases lay in between. Produced via immunoSEQ multiplex PCR; TCRdb's table is partial and in-frame only. The data contain 2,500,000 or so clones, around nine tenths of them singletons. This TCR was recovered from a man between 18 and 35 years old in good health. V and J are TRBV27 and TRBJ1-1; D ambiguous. Material for sequencing was naive CD4+ T cells sorted from blood. This sample's subset: CD45RA+ positively selected. CDR3 in DNA: TGTGCCAGCAGCCGAAACCCAGCTACCACTGAAGCTTTCTTT. Protein sequence: CASSRNPATTEAFF.